This TCR beta chain was identified in a study of Graves' ophthalmopathy and Graves' hyperthyroidism. TCR beta CDR3 regions were amplified from RNA transcripts. RT-PCR was first run with HTBI primers, then multiplex PCR in a second round. TCRdb re-called the multiplex PCR reads through MiXCR, storing one row per CDR3 protein. The sample contains about 550,000 distinct CDR3 sequences, less than 40% of which appear only once. This clonotype turned up a few times. In germline, CDR1 is SEHNR, CDR2 FQNEAQ (reference sequence). The CDR3 spans 13 residues. The sequence came from an adult man with Graves' hyperthyroidism. The chain links TRBV7-9 to TRBJ2-7; D is possibly TRBD1 (6 bases). Gene TRBJ2-1 matches the end of the DNA better, so the J call may be wrong. What was sequenced was peripheral blood or thyroid tissue (not recorded which). The CDR3 spells CASSRGGDNEQFF. As DNA, the CDR3 is TGTGCCAGTAGCAGGGGCGGAGACAATGAGCAGTTCTTC.